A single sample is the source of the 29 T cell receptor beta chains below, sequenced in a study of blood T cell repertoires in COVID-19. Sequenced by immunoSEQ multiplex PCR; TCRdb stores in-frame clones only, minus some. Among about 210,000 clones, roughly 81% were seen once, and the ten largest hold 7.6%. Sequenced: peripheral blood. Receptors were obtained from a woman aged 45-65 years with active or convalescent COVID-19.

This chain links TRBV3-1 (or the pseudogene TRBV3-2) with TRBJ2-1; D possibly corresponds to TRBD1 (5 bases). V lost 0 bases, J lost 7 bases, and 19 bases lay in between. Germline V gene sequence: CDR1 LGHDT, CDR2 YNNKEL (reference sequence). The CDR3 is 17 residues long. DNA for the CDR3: TGTGCCAGCAGCCAAGATTTTCGGTGGGGCTTGAGGAATGAGCAGTTCTTC. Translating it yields CASSQDFRWGLRNEQFF.

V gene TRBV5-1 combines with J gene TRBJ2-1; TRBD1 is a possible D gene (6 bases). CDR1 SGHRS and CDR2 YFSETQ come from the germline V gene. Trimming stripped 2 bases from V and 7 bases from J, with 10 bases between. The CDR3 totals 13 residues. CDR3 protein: CASSFTGYNEQFF. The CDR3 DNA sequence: TGCGCCAGCAGCTTTACAGGGTATAATGAGCAGTTCTTC.

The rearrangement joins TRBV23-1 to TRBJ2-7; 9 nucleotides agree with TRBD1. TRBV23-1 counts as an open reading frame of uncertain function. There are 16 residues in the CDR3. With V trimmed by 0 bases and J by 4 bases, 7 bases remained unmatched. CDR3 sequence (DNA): TGCGCCAGCAGTCAATCGATGGGGACAGGGATATACGAGCAGTACGTC. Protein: CASSQSMGTGIYEQYV.

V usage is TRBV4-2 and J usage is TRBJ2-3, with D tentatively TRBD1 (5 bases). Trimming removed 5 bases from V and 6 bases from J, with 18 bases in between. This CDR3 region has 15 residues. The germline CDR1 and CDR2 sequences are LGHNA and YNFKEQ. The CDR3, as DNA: TGTGCCAGCAGCGGATTGGGCCAGGGTAGGGATACGCAGTATTTT. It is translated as CASSGLGQGRDTQYF.

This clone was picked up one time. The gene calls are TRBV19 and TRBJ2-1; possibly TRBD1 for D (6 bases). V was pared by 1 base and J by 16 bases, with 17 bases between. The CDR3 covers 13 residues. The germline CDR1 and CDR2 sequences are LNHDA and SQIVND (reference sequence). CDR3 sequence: CASSIGDNKLNFF. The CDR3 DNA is TGTGCCAGTAGTATAGGGGACAATAAGCTTAACTTCTTC.

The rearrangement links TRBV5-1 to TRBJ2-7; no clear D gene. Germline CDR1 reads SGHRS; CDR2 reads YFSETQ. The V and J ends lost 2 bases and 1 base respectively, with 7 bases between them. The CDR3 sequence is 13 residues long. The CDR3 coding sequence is TGCGCCAGCAGCTTACTCCCGTCCTACGAGCAGTACGTC. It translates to CASSLLPSYEQYV.

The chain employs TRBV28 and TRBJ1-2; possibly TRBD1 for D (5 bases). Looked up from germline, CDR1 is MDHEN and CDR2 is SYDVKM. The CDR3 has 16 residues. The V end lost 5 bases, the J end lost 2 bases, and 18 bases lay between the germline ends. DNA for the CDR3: TGTGCCAGCAGTCCCCTTGAGGGTGGGGGGAACTATGGCTACACCTTC. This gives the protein CASSPLEGGGNYGYTF.

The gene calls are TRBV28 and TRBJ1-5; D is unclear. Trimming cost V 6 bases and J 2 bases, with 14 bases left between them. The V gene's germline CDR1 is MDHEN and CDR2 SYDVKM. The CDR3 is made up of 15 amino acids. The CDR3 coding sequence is TGTGCCAGCAGAGCCGCTAGTACGGGCAATCAGCCCCAGCATTTT. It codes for CASRAASTGNQPQHF. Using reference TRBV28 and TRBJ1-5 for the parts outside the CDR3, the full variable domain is DVKVTQSSRYLVKRTGEKVFLECVQDMDHENMFWYRQDPGLGLRLIYFSYDVKMKEKGDIPEGYSVSREKKERFSLILESASTNQTSMYLCASRAASTGNQPQHFGDGTRLSIL.

This CDR3 is CASSSEATSGNTIYF. The CDR3 nucleotides are TGTGCCAGCAGTTCTGAAGCTACCTCTGGAAACACCATATATTTT. The chain recombines TRBV6-5 with TRBJ1-3; D unclear. The CDR3 runs 15 residues. The V gene lost 4 bases and the J gene lost 0 bases, with 10 bases spanning the gap. Germline V gene data show CDR1 as MNHEY and CDR2 as SVGAGI.

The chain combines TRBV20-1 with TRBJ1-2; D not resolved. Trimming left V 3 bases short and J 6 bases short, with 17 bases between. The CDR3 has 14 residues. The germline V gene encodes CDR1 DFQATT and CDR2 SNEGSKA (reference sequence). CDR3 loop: CSASSANMRHGYTF. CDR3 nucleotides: TGCAGTGCTAGTAGTGCGAACATGCGGCATGGCTACACCTTC.

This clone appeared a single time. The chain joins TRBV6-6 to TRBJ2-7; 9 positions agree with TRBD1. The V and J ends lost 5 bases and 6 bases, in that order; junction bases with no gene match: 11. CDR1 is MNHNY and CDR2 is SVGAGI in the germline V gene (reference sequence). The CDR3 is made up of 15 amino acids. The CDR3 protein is CASSKRMDRGGEQYF. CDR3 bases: TGTGCCAGCAGTAAAAGAATGGACAGGGGAGGCGAGCAGTACTTC.

This CDR3 reads CASSLGGGASSYEQYV. The CDR3 DNA sequence: TGTGCCAGCAGTTTAGGAGGGGGCGCTTCTTCCTACGAGCAGTACGTC. The chain couples TRBV28 to TRBJ2-7; a weak D match, TRBD1 (7 bases). Per germline, CDR1 MDHEN and CDR2 SYDVKM. This CDR3 has 16 amino acids. V was pared by 2 bases and J by 1 base, with 15 bases between.

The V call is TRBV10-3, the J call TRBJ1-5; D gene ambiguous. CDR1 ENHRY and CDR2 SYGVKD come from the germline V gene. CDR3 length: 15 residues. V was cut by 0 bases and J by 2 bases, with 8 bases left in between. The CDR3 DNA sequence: TGTGCCATCAGTGAGTCTCCGCAGGGCAATCAGCCCCAGCATTTT. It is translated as CAISESPQGNQPQHF.

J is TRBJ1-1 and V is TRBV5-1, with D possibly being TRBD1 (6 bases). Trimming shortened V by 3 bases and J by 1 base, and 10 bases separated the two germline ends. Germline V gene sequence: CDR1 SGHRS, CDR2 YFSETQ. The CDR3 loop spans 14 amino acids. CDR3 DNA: TGCGCCAGCAGCTCACAGGGAGCGAACACTGAAGCTTTCTTT. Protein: CASSSQGANTEAFF.

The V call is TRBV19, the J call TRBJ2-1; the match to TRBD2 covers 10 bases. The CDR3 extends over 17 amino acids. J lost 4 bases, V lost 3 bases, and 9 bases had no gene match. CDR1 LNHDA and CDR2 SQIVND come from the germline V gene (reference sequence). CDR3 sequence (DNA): TGTGCCAGTAGTATGCGACTGACTAGCGGGTCATACAATGAGCAGTTCTTC. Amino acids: CASSMRLTSGSYNEQFF.

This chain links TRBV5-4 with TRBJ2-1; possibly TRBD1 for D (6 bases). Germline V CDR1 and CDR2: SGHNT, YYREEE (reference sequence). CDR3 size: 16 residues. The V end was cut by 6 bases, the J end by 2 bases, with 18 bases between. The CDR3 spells CASTPSGASTYNEQFF. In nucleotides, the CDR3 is TGTGCCAGCACACCTTCAGGGGCAAGCACCTACAATGAGCAGTTCTTC. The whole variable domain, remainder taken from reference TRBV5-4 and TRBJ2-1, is ETGVTQSPTHLIKTRGQQVTLRCSSQSGHNTVSWYQQALGQGPQFIFQYYREEENGRGNFPPRFSGLQFPNYSSELNVNALELDDSALYLCASTPSGASTYNEQFFGPGTRLTVL.

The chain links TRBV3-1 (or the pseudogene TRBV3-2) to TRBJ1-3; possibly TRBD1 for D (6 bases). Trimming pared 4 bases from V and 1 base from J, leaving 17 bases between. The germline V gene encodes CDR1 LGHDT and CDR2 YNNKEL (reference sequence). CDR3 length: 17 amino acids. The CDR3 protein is CASSRGGAAGSGNTIYF. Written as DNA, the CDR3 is TGTGCCAGCAGCCGAGGGGGAGCAGCAGGGTCTGGAAACACCATATATTTT.

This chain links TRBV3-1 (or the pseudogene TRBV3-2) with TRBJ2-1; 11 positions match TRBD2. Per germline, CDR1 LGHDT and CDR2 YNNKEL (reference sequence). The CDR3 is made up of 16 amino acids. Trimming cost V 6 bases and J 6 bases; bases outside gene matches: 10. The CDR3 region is CASRPTSGGPGNEQFF. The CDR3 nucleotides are TGTGCCAGCAGACCTACTAGCGGGGGACCGGGCAATGAGCAGTTCTTC.

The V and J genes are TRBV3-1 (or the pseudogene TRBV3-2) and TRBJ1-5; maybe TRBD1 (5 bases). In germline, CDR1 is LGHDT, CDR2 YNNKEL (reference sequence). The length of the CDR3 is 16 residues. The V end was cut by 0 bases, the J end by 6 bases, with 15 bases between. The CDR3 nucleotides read TGTGCCAGCAGCCAAGACCCCAGGGTCAGGGCTCAGCCCCAGCATTTT. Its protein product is CASSQDPRVRAQPQHF.

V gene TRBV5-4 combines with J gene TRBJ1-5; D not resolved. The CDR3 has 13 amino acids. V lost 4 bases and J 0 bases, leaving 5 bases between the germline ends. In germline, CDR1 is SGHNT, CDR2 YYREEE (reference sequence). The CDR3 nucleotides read TGTGCCAGCAGCCGAGATAGCAATCAGCCCCAGCATTTT. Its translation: CASSRDSNQPQHF. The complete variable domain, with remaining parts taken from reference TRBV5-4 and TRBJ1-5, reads ETGVTQSPTHLIKTRGQQVTLRCSSQSGHNTVSWYQQALGQGPQFIFQYYREEENGRGNFPPRFSGLQFPNYSSELNVNALELDDSALYLCASSRDSNQPQHFGDGTRLSIL.

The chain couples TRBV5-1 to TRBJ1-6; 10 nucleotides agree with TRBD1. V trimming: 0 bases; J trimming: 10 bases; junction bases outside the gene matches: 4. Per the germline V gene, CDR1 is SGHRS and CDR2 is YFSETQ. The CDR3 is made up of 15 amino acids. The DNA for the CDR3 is TGCGCCAGCAGCTTGGAAGGGGACAGGGGCTCACCCCTCCACTTT. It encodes CASSLEGDRGSPLHF.

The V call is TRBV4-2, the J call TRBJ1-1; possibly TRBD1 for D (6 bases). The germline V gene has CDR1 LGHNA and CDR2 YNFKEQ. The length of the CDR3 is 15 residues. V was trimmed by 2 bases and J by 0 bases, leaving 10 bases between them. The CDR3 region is CASSQPGQLNTEAFF. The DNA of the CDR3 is TGTGCCAGCAGCCAACCCGGACAGTTGAACACTGAAGCTTTCTTT.

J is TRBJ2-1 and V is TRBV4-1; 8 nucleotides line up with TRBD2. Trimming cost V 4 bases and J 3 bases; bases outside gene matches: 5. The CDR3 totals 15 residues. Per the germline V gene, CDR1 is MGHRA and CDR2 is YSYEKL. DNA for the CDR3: TGCGCCAGCAGCCTCCTAGCGGGTAACTACAATGAGCAGTTCTTC. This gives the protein CASSLLAGNYNEQFF.

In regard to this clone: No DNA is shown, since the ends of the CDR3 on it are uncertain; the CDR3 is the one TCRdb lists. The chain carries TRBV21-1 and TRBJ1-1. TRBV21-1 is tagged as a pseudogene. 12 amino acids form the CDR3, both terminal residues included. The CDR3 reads CASGRWAFGAFF.

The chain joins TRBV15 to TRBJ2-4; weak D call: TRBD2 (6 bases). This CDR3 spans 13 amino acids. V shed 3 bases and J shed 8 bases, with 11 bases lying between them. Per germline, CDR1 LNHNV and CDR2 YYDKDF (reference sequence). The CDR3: CATSSDPGDIQYF. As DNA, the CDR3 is TGTGCCACCAGCAGTGATCCGGGGGACATTCAGTACTTC.

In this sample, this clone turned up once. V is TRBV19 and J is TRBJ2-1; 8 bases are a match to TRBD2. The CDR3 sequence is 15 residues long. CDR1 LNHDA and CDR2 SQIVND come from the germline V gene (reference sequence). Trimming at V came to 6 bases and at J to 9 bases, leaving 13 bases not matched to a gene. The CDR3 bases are TGTGCCAGTAGCACTATAGCGGGGCAGACAAGTGAGCAGTTCTTC. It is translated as CASSTIAGQTSEQFF.

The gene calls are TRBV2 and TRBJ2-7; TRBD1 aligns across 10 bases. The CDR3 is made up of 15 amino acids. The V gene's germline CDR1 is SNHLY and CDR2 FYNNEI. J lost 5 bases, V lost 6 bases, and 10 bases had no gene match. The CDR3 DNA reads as TGTGCCAGCAGCGCCCCCGACAGGGGGCTAAACGAGCAGTACTTC. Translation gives CASSAPDRGLNEQYF.

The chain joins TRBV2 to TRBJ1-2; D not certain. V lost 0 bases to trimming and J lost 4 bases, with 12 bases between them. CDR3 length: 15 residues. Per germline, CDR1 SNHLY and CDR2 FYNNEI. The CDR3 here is CASSEALIGSYGYTF. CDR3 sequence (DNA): TGTGCCAGCAGTGAAGCGCTTATCGGTAGCTATGGCTACACCTTC.

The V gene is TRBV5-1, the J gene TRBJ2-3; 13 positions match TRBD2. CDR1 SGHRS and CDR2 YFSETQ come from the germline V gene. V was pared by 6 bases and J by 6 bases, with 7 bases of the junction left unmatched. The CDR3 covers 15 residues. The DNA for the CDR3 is TGCGCCAGCAACCCGACTAGCGGGGGGTCGGATACGCAGTATTTT. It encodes CASNPTSGGSDTQYF.